What follows are 2 T cell receptor beta chains derived from one specimen sequenced in a study of cytomegalovirus exposure and HLA in healthy donors. PCR was performed using 60 Vbeta and 13 Jbeta primers. TCRdb's table, derived via immunoSEQ multiplex PCR, lists solely in-frame clones and lacks some. This table has roughly 150,000 clones, 75% to 90% appearing once. Material for sequencing was PBMCs. The origin of the receptors is a male donor in good health and CMV-seronegative.

The chain carries TRBV30 and TRBJ1-2, with D perhaps TRBD1 (5 bases). The CDR3 extends over 12 amino acids. Germline loops: CDR1 GTSNPN, CDR2 SVGIG (reference sequence). Trimming shortened V by 0 bases and J by 6 bases, and 8 bases separated the two germline ends. CDR3 protein: CAWSVGGNGYTF. CDR3 nucleotide sequence: TGTGCCTGGAGTGTTGGGGGGAATGGCTACACCTTC.

This sequence joins TRBV6-5 and TRBJ1-2; D might be TRBD1 (6 bases). CDR3 length: 13 amino acids. Looked up from germline, CDR1 is MNHEY and CDR2 is SVGAGI. V was cut by 9 bases and J by 1 base, with 12 bases left in between. The CDR3 spells CARAGVGNYGYTF. The CDR3 nucleotides are TGTGCCAGAGCAGGGGTTGGTAACTATGGCTACACCTTC.